This record concerns one T cell receptor (beta chain) sequence. Only in-frame clones appear in the TCRdb table, and some are missing; sequencing was by immunoSEQ multiplex PCR. The sample has 100,000 or so clones, 83% seen once. V was trimmed by 7 bases and J by 4 bases, leaving 17 bases between them. Germline V gene data show CDR1 as SQVTM and CDR2 as ANQGSEA. This CDR3 has 13 amino acids. These data belong to a study of control samples from healthy donors and cancer patients. Source material: blood. V gene TRBV29-1 combines with J gene TRBJ2-7; TRBD1 might be the D (6 bases). The sequence was collected from a woman in her forties or fifties in good health. The CDR3 protein is CSARDIRSYEQYF. In DNA form, the CDR3 reads TGCAGCGCCCGGGACATCAGGAGTTACGAGCAGTACTTC.